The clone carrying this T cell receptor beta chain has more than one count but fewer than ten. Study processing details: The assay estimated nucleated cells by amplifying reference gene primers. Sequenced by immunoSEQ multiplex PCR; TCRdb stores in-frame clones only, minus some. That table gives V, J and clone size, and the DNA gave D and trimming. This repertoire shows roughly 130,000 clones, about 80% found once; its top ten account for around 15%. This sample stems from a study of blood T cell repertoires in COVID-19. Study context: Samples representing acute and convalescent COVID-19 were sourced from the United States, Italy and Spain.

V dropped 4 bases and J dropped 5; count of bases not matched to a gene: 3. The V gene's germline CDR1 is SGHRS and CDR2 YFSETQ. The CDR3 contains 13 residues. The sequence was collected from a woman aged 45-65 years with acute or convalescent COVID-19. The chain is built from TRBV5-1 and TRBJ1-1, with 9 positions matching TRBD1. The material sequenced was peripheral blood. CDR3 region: CASSVDRGTEAFF. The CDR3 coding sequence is TGCGCCAGCAGCGTGGACAGGGGAACTGAAGCTTTCTTT.